Given below is one T cell receptor (beta chain) in context. CDR3 length: 14 amino acids. Trimming removed 3 bases from V and 3 bases from J, with 10 bases in between. Germline assignment: CDR1 MNHEY and CDR2 SMNVEV (reference sequence). This sample stems from a study of blood T cell repertoires in COVID-19. In the study overall: Acute and convalescent COVID-19 samples came from the United States, Italy and Spain. Nucleic acid was either cDNA or gDNA, and it came from T cells, B-cell-depleted T cells, or PBMCs.

In the original processing: Researchers report that nucleated cell counts were estimated from reference gene primer amplification. The method was immunoSEQ multiplex PCR; TCRdb's version includes in-frame clones alone and lacks a portion of them. V and J calls and clone size are copied from that table; D and trimming were computed from the DNA. The table shows 95,000 to 150,000 clones, with 70% to 85% occurring only once. The sequence came from a human donor with acute or convalescent COVID-19. The donor label of this sample is uncertain. Sequenced input: peripheral blood. This chain joins TRBV27 and TRBJ2-3; a weak D match, TRBD1 (7 bases). The CDR3: CASSFPGGTDTQYF. CDR3 nucleotides: TGTGCCAGCAGTTTCCCAGGGGGGACAGATACGCAGTATTTT.